A selection of T cell receptor beta chains follows, all from one sample in a study of T cell repertoires in cytomegalovirus infection. From the reads, TCRdb called clonotypes with MiXCR, one entry per CDR3 protein. This sample has approximately 500,000 distinct CDR3 sequences, with about 17% found just once. The sequenced material came from CD8+ T cells from PBMCs. The receptors shown here come from a human donor in good health (CMV status not recorded). Some clones in this sample may be carry-over from other donors' samples. Both conserved end residues are trimmed from each CDR3. The D gene is left open where the match is weak. Clone size appears in some rows only: once, few, many, or a class for an expanded clone.

- | TRBJ1-2 | few | TRBV6-1 | ASNLNNYGYT
- | TRBJ1-5 | many | TRBV27 | ASSLGSGQPQH
- | TRBJ2-3 | many | TRBV10-3 | AISGVEGGTDTQY
- | TRBJ1-2 | many | TRBV12-3/TRBV12-4 | ASSFNREAGYT
- | TRBJ2-1 | many | TRBV11-2 | ASSTPLANEQF
TRBD2 | TRBJ2-2 | many | TRBV12-3/TRBV12-4 | ASSFEREHPTGELF
- | TRBJ2-1 | many | TRBV7-9 | ASSSPRQSSYNEQF
- | TRBJ2-7 | many | TRBV7-9 | ASSEEGHEQY
- | TRBJ2-3 | few | TRBV6-4 | ATADREGDTQY
- | TRBJ2-7 | - | TRBV9 | ASSASFGPAYEQY
- | TRBJ1-2 | few | TRBV12-3/TRBV12-4 | ASSFPGANYGYT
TRBD2 | TRBJ2-2 | many | TRBV19 | ASSTGLAGYTGELF
- | TRBJ2-4 | many | TRBV7-8 | ASSRRGIAKNIQY
- | TRBJ1-2 | few | TRBV20-1 | SASLGRGYT
TRBD2 | TRBJ2-3 | - | TRBV14 | ASSPGLAEYTDTQY
- | TRBJ1-2 | few | TRBV29-1 | SVPTGRPAAFT
- | TRBJ1-5 | few | TRBV2 | ASSEAWRGGNQPQH
TRBD2 | TRBJ2-7 | many | TRBV6-1 | ASSDPGEGPSSYEQY
TRBD2 | TRBJ2-5 | - | TRBV5-1 | ASSHPGLAGEETQY
TRBD1 | TRBJ2-7 | many | TRBV7-7 | ASSLGQGKVYEQY
- | TRBJ1-2 | - | TRBV9 | ASSVGSGYGYT
- | TRBJ2-4 | few | TRBV27 | ASSSRQILAKNIQY
- | TRBJ1-1 | few | TRBV25-1 | ASREQGRNTEAF
TRBD2 | TRBJ2-7 | many | TRBV7-9 | ASAVSLAEYEQY
- | TRBJ2-6 | few | TRBV6-1 | ASPRYSGANVLT
- | TRBJ1-5 | many | TRBV5-6 | ASSWASNQPQH
- | TRBJ2-2 | many | TRBV28 | ASSLSGARNGELF
TRBD2 | TRBJ2-7 | - | TRBV7-2 | ASRGLAGGGSYEQY